These T cell receptor beta chains were read from a single sample in a study of memory CD4+ T cells and cytomegalovirus serostatus. This table comes from immunoSEQ multiplex PCR, and its TCRdb copy is limited to in-frame clones, with some not included. The data hold 50,000 to 75,000 clones, with more than 75% observed a single time. The sequencing input was memory CD4+ T cells from blood. These receptors all come from an adult in good health and CMV-seronegative. The conserved cysteine and the conserved F or W are not part of the CDR3 here. Rows give clone size only sometimes, using once, few, many, or a class for an expanded clone.

cdr3_length j_call v_call clone_size cdr3_aa
15 TRBJ1-6 TRBV5-8 - ASSRGQGSAYNSPLH
13 TRBJ1-3 TRBV5-6 - ASSLAGPSGNTIY
11 TRBJ1-2 TRBV23-1 many ASRPGQGCGYT
14 TRBJ2-7 TRBV6-5 - ASSYSDSSLSYEQY
13 TRBJ2-1 TRBV10-3 - AIRREEDIYNEQF
14 TRBJ1-6 TRBV19 - ATLPSASSYNSPLH
11 TRBJ1-2 TRBV10-3 - AISESSEGGYT
15 TRBJ1-5 TRBV15 - ATSRDRGDLVYQPQH
13 TRBJ1-6 TRBV30 - AWTTSGTGNSPLH
14 TRBJ2-7 TRBV6-6 - ASSSRAGSLAYEQY
13 TRBJ2-2 TRBV7-9 - ASRPDRGLAGELF
12 TRBJ1-4 TRBV2 - ASGMGLPGEKLF
15 TRBJ2-7 TRBV7-8 - ASRGLAGGREYYEQY
12 TRBJ2-3 TRBV7-9 - ASSYSTSTDTQY
11 TRBJ1-5 TRBV28 - ASRENSNQPQH
12 TRBJ2-4 TRBV28 - ASSLAGGVNIQY
8 TRBJ1-2 TRBV6-1 - ASRDRGYT
9 TRBJ1-1 TRBV20-1 - STKDRLEAF
10 TRBJ2-1 TRBV5-1 - ASSIQGNEQF
12 TRBJ1-2 TRBV5-1 - ASSSGGVSDGYT
12 TRBJ2-1 TRBV6-5 - ASSRAGGEVRQF
11 TRBJ1-1 TRBV6-6 - ATKPFLNTEAF
13 TRBJ1-3 TRBV7-9 - ASSPIAASGNTIY
12 TRBJ2-3 TRBV5-1 - ASSQQRTTDTQY
12 TRBJ2-7 TRBV11-2 once ASSLVSGRGEQY